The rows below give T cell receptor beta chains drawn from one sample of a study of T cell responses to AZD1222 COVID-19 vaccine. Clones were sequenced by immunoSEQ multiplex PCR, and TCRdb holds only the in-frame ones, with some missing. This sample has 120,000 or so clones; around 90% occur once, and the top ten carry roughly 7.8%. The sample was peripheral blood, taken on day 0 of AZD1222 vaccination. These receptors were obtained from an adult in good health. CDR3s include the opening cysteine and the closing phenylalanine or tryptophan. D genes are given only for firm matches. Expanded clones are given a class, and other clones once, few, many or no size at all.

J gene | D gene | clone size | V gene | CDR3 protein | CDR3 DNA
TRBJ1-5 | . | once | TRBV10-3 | CAISESQNSNQPQHF | TGTGCCATCAGTGAGTCGCAGAATAGCAATCAGCCCCAGCATTTT
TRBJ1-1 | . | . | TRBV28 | CASSLRNTEAFF | TGTGCCAGCAGTTTAAGGAACACTGAAGCTTTCTTT
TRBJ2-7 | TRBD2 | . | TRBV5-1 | CASRWTSGEYEQYF | TGCGCCAGCAGGTGGACTAGCGGGGAGTACGAGCAGTACTTC
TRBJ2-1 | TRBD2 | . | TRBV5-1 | CASSLVTGGANEQFF | TGCGCCAGCAGCTTGGTTACCGGGGGGGCCAATGAGCAGTTCTTC
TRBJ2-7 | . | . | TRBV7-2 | CASSLPDRRSGGEQYF | TGTGCCAGCAGCTTACCGGACAGACGATCCGGGGGCGAGCAGTACTTC
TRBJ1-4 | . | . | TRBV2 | CASSEVQVRGEKLFF | TGTGCCAGCAGTGAAGTACAGGTCCGAGGTGAAAAACTGTTTTTT
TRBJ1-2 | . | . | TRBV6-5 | CASRNSQGNYGYTF | TGTGCCAGCAGGAACTCACAGGGAAACTATGGCTACACCTTC
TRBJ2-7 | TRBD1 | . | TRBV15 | CATSRERTGAEQYF | TGTGCCACCAGCAGAGAAAGGACAGGCGCCGAGCAGTACTTC
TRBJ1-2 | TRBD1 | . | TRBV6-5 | CASSYGTARGYTF | TGTGCCAGCAGTTACGGGACAGCCAGGGGCTACACCTTC
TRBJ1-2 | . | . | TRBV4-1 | CASSQAAAANYGYTF | TGCGCCAGCAGCCAAGCGGCCGCTGCCAACTATGGCTACACCTTC
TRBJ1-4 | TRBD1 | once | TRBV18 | CASSPTGGNEKLFF | TGTGCCAGCTCACCGACAGGGGGGAATGAAAAACTGTTTTTT
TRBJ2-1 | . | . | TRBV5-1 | CASSFRSGPSTSHEQFF | TGCGCCAGCAGCTTCAGGTCCGGACCTAGCACGAGTCATGAGCAGTTCTTC
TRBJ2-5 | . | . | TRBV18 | CASSPKETQYF | TGTGCCAGCTCACCTAAAGAGACCCAGTACTTC
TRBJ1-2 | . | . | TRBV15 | CATSRGIAQEGNYGYTF | TGTGCCACCAGCAGAGGTATTGCCCAGGAAGGGAACTATGGCTACACCTTC
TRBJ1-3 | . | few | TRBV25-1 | CASSGQGRNTIYF | TGTGCCAGCAGTGGTCAAGGGCGAAACACCATATATTTT
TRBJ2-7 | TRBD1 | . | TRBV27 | CANYNIRDRGPNTSYEQYF | TGTGCCAACTACAATATCCGGGACAGGGGCCCTAATACTTCCTACGAGCAGTACTTC
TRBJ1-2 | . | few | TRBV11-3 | CASSLGGGRNYGYTF | TGTGCCAGCAGCTTAGGAGGGGGAAGGAACTATGGCTACACCTTC